This T cell receptor (beta chain) is from a study of response to subunit inactivated influenza vaccine. General study findings and limits: Few additional T cells are recruited per seasonal influenza vaccination, authors suggested.

Trimming removed 4 bases from V and 2 bases from J; junction bases left unmatched: 6. Per germline, CDR1 LNHDA and CDR2 SQIVND (reference sequence). The CDR3 totals 16 residues. Points on this clonotype: What it binds is not known.

TCRdb called the RT-PCR reads again in MiXCR, with one record for every CDR3 protein. The sample yields roughly 700,000 distinct CDR3 sequences, around a sixth seen once. The sample consisted of PBMCs from blood, taken about 11 days after vaccination. This clonotype originated in a man aged 45 to 65 who received an inactivated influenza vaccine. The chain employs TRBV19 and TRBJ2-1, with 9 nucleotides matching TRBD2. CDR3 nucleotides: TGTGCCAGTAGTACCTTAGCGGGAGTCCCCTACAATGAGCAGTTCTTC. Translated, it gives CASSTLAGVPYNEQFF.